These T cell receptor beta chains were read from a single sample in a study of T cell responses to AZD1222 COVID-19 vaccine. Sequencing used immunoSEQ multiplex PCR; TCRdb keeps in-frame clones, though not all of them. The sample comprises 110,000 to 150,000 clones, 85% to 95% of which are singletons, and 0.7% to 1% rests with the top ten. The material was peripheral blood, obtained on day 0 of MenACWY control vaccination. All receptors come from an adult in good health. Both conserved end residues are part of each CDR3. Each record gives: clone size, D gene, V gene, J gene, CDR3 length, CDR3 protein, CDR3 DNA. A D gene is named only where the DNA matches it firmly. Clone size is stated in some rows and not others, as once, few, many or a class when expanded.

NA	TRBD2	TRBV24-1	TRBJ2-2	13	CATSGEGSGELFF	TGTGCCACCAGCGGGGAGGGGAGCGGGGAGCTGTTTTTT
NA	TRBD2	TRBV15	TRBJ2-1	16	CATRARGGSSYNEQFF	TGTGCCACCAGAGCCCGGGGGGGGAGCTCCTACAATGAGCAGTTCTTC
few	TRBD1	TRBV2	TRBJ1-2	13	CASSDGQGYGYTF	TGTGCCAGCAGTGATGGACAGGGTTATGGCTACACCTTC
NA	NA	TRBV9	TRBJ1-2	13	CASSVSDSPTHTF	TGTGCCAGCAGCGTATCGGACAGCCCTACCCACACCTTC
NA	NA	TRBV6-2/TRBV6-3	TRBJ1-2	13	CASSVGDYYGYTF	TGTGCCAGCAGTGTAGGGGACTACTATGGCTACACCTTC
NA	NA	TRBV5-1	TRBJ1-1	13	CASSPEGVTEAFF	TGCGCCAGCAGCCCCGAGGGGGTCACTGAAGCTTTCTTT
NA	NA	TRBV15	TRBJ1-1	16	CATSRESGRGYTEAFF	TGTGCCACCAGCAGAGAAAGTGGGAGGGGCTACACTGAAGCTTTCTTT
NA	NA	TRBV28	TRBJ1-5	14	CASSSQSRWGPQHF	TGTGCCAGCAGTTCCCAGAGTCGCTGGGGGCCCCAGCATTTT
NA	NA	TRBV7-2	TRBJ2-3	15	CASSLQGGGTDTQYF	TGTGCCAGCAGCCTGCAGGGGGGTGGCACAGATACGCAGTATTTT
NA	TRBD1	TRBV6-6	TRBJ1-2	17	CASSRIAPGQLNYGYTF	TGTGCCAGCAGTCGAATTGCACCGGGACAGCTTAACTATGGCTACACCTTC
NA	TRBD1	TRBV7-2	TRBJ1-2	15	CASSLLGTGTGGYTF	TGTGCCAGCAGCTTATTAGGGACAGGGACTGGTGGCTACACCTTC
NA	TRBD1	TRBV30	TRBJ1-2	15	CAWSVGQGGYYGYTF	TGTGCCTGGAGTGTGGGACAGGGGGGGTACTATGGCTACACCTTC
NA	NA	TRBV19	TRBJ1-4	16	CASSKSGGATNEKLFF	TGTGCCAGTAGTAAAAGCGGCGGGGCAACTAATGAAAAACTGTTTTTT
NA	NA	TRBV27	TRBJ2-3	17	CASSARGFGGVTDTQYF	TGTGCCAGCAGTGCGCGAGGGTTCGGCGGGGTGACAGATACGCAGTATTTT
NA	TRBD2	TRBV27	TRBJ2-1	14	CASSLLSQRGGIIF	TGTGCCAGCAGTTTATTGTCCCAGCGGGGGGGCATAATCTTC
NA	NA	TRBV11-2	TRBJ2-5	15	CASSLGAGSYETQYF	TGTGCCAGCAGCTTAGGAGCAGGGTCCTACGAGACCCAGTACTTC
few	TRBD1	TRBV11-3	TRBJ1-1	16	CASSLGSGTGKTEAFF	TGTGCCAGCAGCTTAGGATCCGGGACAGGGAAGACTGAAGCTTTCTTT
NA	NA	TRBV11-1	TRBJ2-3	15	CASSRLWLPTDTQYF	TGTGCCAGCAGCCGTCTTTGGTTGCCGACAGATACGCAGTATTTT
NA	TRBD2	TRBV9	TRBJ2-7	12	CASGLAGGEQYF	TGTGCCAGCGGACTAGCGGGAGGCGAGCAGTACTTC
once	TRBD1	TRBV9	TRBJ1-5	13	CASSGTGEQPQHF	TGTGCCAGCAGCGGAACAGGGGAACAGCCCCAGCATTTT
once	NA	TRBV6-5	TRBJ1-1	13	CASSVRDNTEAFF	TGTGCCAGTTCGGTCAGGGATAACACTGAAGCTTTCTTT
NA	NA	TRBV5-8	TRBJ2-3	13	CASSLIGQDTQYF	TGTGCCAGCAGCTTGATCGGACAGGATACGCAGTATTTT
NA	NA	TRBV2	TRBJ2-3	12	CASSVVGDTQYF	TGTGCCAGCAGTGTCGTGGGAGATACGCAGTATTTT
NA	TRBD1	TRBV6-5	TRBJ1-2	14	CASTRDRGPGGYTF	TGTGCCAGCACCCGGGACAGGGGGCCAGGTGGCTACACCTTC
NA	NA	TRBV12-3/TRBV12-4	TRBJ1-3	13	CASREGAGNTIYF	TGTGCCAGCAGGGAAGGGGCTGGAAACACCATATATTTT
NA	NA	TRBV5-1	TRBJ1-3	15	CASSSGHNSGNTIYF	TGCGCCAGCAGCTCAGGACATAACTCTGGAAACACCATATATTTT
NA	NA	TRBV3-1/TRBV3-2	TRBJ1-5	13	CASSQDRDQPQHF	TGTGCCAGCAGCCAAGACAGGGACCAGCCCCAGCATTTT
NA	TRBD1	TRBV9	TRBJ2-1	17	CASSVVTGDMGHNEQFF	TGTGCCAGCAGCGTAGTGACAGGGGATATGGGGCACAATGAGCAGTTCTTC
once	NA	TRBV3-1/TRBV3-2	TRBJ2-1	19	CASSQDVFDGTPWSNEQFF	TGTGCCAGCAGCCAAGATGTCTTCGACGGGACTCCTTGGTCGAATGAGCAGTTCTTC
NA	NA	TRBV18	TRBJ1-4	16	CASSPFTRATNEKLFF	TGTGCCAGCTCACCATTCACACGGGCAACTAATGAAAAACTGTTTTTT
NA	NA	TRBV27	TRBJ1-1	14	CASSDTVMNTEAFF	TGTGCCAGCAGTGACACGGTCATGAACACTGAAGCTTTCTTT
NA	NA	TRBV18	TRBJ1-4	14	CASSPRGVQEKLFF	TGTGCCAGCTCACCACGAGGGGTACAAGAAAAACTGTTTTTT
NA	NA	TRBV5-6	TRBJ1-2	12	CASSTTGLGYTF	TGTGCCAGCAGCACAACAGGGCTAGGCTACACCTTC
NA	TRBD1	TRBV10-3	TRBJ2-1	14	CAISEGTVNNEQFF	TGTGCCATCAGTGAGGGGACAGTAAACAATGAGCAGTTCTTC
NA	NA	TRBV2	TRBJ1-1	13	CATKIQGNTEAFF	TGTGCCACCAAGATACAGGGGAACACTGAAGCTTTCTTT
NA	NA	TRBV5-1	TRBJ1-1	13	CASSLASQDVAFF	TGCGCCAGCAGCTTGGCCTCTCAGGATGTCGCTTTCTTT
NA	NA	TRBV28	TRBJ1-2	15	CASGNPGPRNYGYTF	TGTGCCAGCGGAAACCCGGGACCACGAAACTATGGCTACACCTTC
NA	NA	TRBV28	TRBJ2-7	14	CASRVPGPIYEQYF	TGTGCCAGCAGGGTACCGGGACCGATCTACGAGCAGTACTTC
NA	TRBD1	TRBV6-5	TRBJ2-7	16	CASSSHTGTGFDEQYF	TGTGCCAGCAGTTCACACACCGGGACAGGGTTCGACGAGCAGTACTTC
NA	NA	TRBV7-9	TRBJ2-1	12	CARGVSYNEQFF	TGTGCCAGGGGGGTCTCCTACAATGAGCAGTTCTTC